The 14 T cell receptor beta chains reported below all come from one sample, sequenced in a study of blood T cell repertoires in COVID-19. TCRdb keeps only in-frame clones here, not all; method: immunoSEQ multiplex PCR. The sample has about 410,000 clones, 89% seen once. Sequencing was done on a sample of PBMCs or T cells enriched from blood (not recorded which). These TCRs come from a woman aged 25 to 39 who had recovered from COVID-19.

CDR3 in DNA: TGTGCTAGTGGTTTGGTACTAGGGACAGGGCCCGATGAAAAACTGTTTTTT. This codes for CASGLVLGTGPDEKLFF. J is TRBJ1-4 and V is TRBV12-5, with 9 positions matching TRBD1. The junction had 8 bases not matched to a gene; V was cut back by 0 bases and J by 6 bases. Germline CDR1 is LGHNT and CDR2 is FRNRAP. The CDR3 runs to 17 residues.

This clone was detected a few times. A much larger clonotype is one base distant, so this may be a read error. The sample contains more than one DNA sequence encoding this CDR3. J is TRBJ1-1 and V is TRBV4-1; tentative D call: TRBD1 (6 bases). Germline V gives CDR1 MGHRA, CDR2 YSYEKL. The CDR3 totals 14 residues. The V gene lost 3 bases and the J gene lost 3 bases, with 11 bases spanning the gap. CDR3 coding DNA: TGCGCCAGCAGCCACTCCCAGGGGTACACTGAAGCTTTCTTT. Residues: CASSHSQGYTEAFF.

The rearrangement joins TRBV30 to TRBJ2-3; 8 positions agree with TRBD1. The CDR3 totals 15 residues. Germline CDR1 is GTSNPN and CDR2 is SVGIG (reference sequence). Trimming took 3 bases from V and 1 from J; bases not matched to a gene: 6. The CDR3 DNA follows: TGTGCCTGGAGCGGACAGGGATCTGGCACAGATACGCAGTATTTT. This encodes CAWSGQGSGTDTQYF. The full variable domain, rest sourced from reference TRBV30 and TRBJ2-3, is SQTIHQWPATLVQPVGSPLSLECTVEGTSNPNLYWYRQAAGRGLQLLFYSVGIGQISSEVPQNLSASRPQDRQFILSSKKLLLSDSGFYLCAWSGQGSGTDTQYFGPGTRLTVL.

The CDR3 loop is CASSIVKGTEAFF. In DNA, the CDR3 is TGTGCCAGTAGTATAGTCAAGGGGACTGAAGCTTTCTTT. This chain uses TRBV19 with TRBJ1-1, with a weak D call TRBD1 (5 bases). Trimming removed 1 base at V and 5 bases at J, with 8 bases between. This CDR3 is built from 13 residues. From germline, CDR1 is LNHDA and CDR2 SQIVND (reference sequence).

The chain is built from TRBV5-1 and TRBJ2-1, with 8 nucleotides matching TRBD2. CDR1 SGHRS and CDR2 YFSETQ come from the germline V gene. J gave up 1 base and V 5 bases, and 17 bases lay outside the gene matches. The CDR3 is 19 residues long. The CDR3 DNA sequence: TGCGCCAGCAGGGGAAATCAAGCGGGAGAGGGTGGGTCCTACAATGAGCAGTTCTTC. Translating gives CASRGNQAGEGGSYNEQFF.

CDR3 protein: CATNQGVYEQYF. CDR3 nucleotide sequence: TGTGCCACTAATCAGGGGGTCTACGAGCAGTACTTC. The chain combines TRBV6-5 with TRBJ2-7, with TRBD1 identical over 7 bases. This CDR3 is 12 amino acids long. CDR1 is MNHEY and CDR2 is SVGAGI in the germline V gene. V was clipped by 10 bases and J by 3 bases; unmatched bases: 6.

The chain is built from TRBV28 and TRBJ2-7; tentatively, D is TRBD1 (5 bases). The CDR3 runs to 13 residues. V lost 4 bases to trimming and J lost 3 bases, with 10 bases between them. The germline V gene has CDR1 MDHEN and CDR2 SYDVKM. The CDR3 DNA reads TGTGCCAGCAGTTCCCTCCAGGGCTACGAGCAGTACTTC. Translating gives CASSSLQGYEQYF.

This clone has a single count. The V call is TRBV5-8, the J call TRBJ1-1; D call uncertain. V shed 2 bases and J shed 2 bases, with 22 bases lying between them. The CDR3 covers 18 residues. Looked up from germline, CDR1 is SGHTS and CDR2 is YDEGEE. The CDR3 protein is CASSFFARPRRPNTEAFF. CDR3 nucleotides: TGTGCCAGCAGCTTTTTTGCCAGGCCCCGCCGCCCAAACACTGAAGCTTTCTTT. Using reference TRBV5-8 and TRBJ1-1 for the parts outside the CDR3, the full variable domain is EAGVTQSPTHLIKTRGQQATLRCSPISGHTSVYWYQQALGLGLQFLLWYDEGEERNRGNFPPRFSGRQFPNYSSELNVNALELEDSALYLCASSFFARPRRPNTEAFFGQGTRLTVV.

The chain uses TRBV14 and TRBJ2-7, with TRBD1 as a possible D gene (5 bases). The CDR3 is 17 residues long. Per germline, CDR1 SGHDN and CDR2 FVKESK. The V end lost 1 base, the J end lost 0 bases, and 16 bases lay between the germline ends. The DNA of the CDR3 is TGTGCCAGCAGCCAAGGGTCAGCAGGGTCGAGCTCCTACGAGCAGTACTTC. Translation gives CASSQGSAGSSSYEQYF. The full variable domain, rest sourced from reference TRBV14 and TRBJ2-7, is EAGVTQFPSHSVIEKGQTVTLRCDPISGHDNLYWYRRVMGKEIKFLLHFVKESKQDESGMPNNRFLAERTGGTYSTLKVQPAELEDSGVYFCASSQGSAGSSSYEQYFGPGTRLTVT.

The chain couples TRBV5-4 to TRBJ2-1, with 8 bases aligning to TRBD2. Germline V lookup: CDR1 SGHNT, CDR2 YYREEE (reference sequence). The CDR3 runs to 15 residues. Germline trimming cut 0 bases from V and 4 bases from J; bases unmatched to any gene: 3. The CDR3 loop is CASSLVGRAYNEQFF. CDR3 coding DNA: TGTGCCAGCAGCTTGGTCGGGAGGGCGTACAATGAGCAGTTCTTC.

The rearrangement uses TRBV30 and TRBJ1-4; D is perhaps TRBD1 (5 bases). The CDR3 extends over 13 amino acids. Between the trimmed V and J ends, which lost 7 bases and 4 bases, there was a span of 13 bases. The germline gives CDR1 GTSNPN, CDR2 SVGIG (reference sequence). The CDR3 loop is CASWGGFNEKLFF. For the CDR3, the DNA is TGTGCCTCATGGGGGGGTTTTAATGAAAAACTGTTTTTT. Full variable domain (outside the CDR3, taken from reference TRBV30 and TRBJ1-4): SQTIHQWPATLVQPVGSPLSLECTVEGTSNPNLYWYRQAAGRGLQLLFYSVGIGQISSEVPQNLSASRPQDRQFILSSKKLLLSDSGFYLCASWGGFNEKLFFGSGTQLSVL.

The chain combines TRBV28 with TRBJ1-6, with D possibly TRBD1 on 5 matching bases. CDR3 length: 16 residues. The V end was cut by 3 bases, the J end by 2 bases, with 11 bases between. Germline V gene lookup returns CDR1 MDHEN and CDR2 SYDVKM. In DNA form, the CDR3 reads TGTGCCAGCAGTTTTTATCGACAGACCTATAATTCACCCCTCCACTTT. Protein sequence: CASSFYRQTYNSPLHF.

The CDR3 DNA sequence: TGTGCCAGCAGTTTAGGTCTTGAGCAGTTCTTC. Translated, it gives CASSLGLEQFF. The rearrangement uses TRBV12-3 or TRBV12-4 and TRBJ2-1; D ambiguous. V lost 1 base to trimming and J lost 9 bases, with 4 bases between them. CDR3 length: 11 amino acids.

This chain connects TRBV10-2 to TRBJ2-1; 8 nucleotides align to TRBD1. V dropped 6 bases and J dropped 10; count of bases not matched to a gene: 14. Per the germline V gene, CDR1 is WSHSY and CDR2 is SAAADI. CDR3 length: 15 amino acids. The CDR3 sequence is CASSLTSGQVKEQFF. Here the CDR3 DNA reads TGCGCCAGCAGCTTAACCTCGGGACAGGTTAAAGAGCAGTTCTTC.